A selection of T cell receptor beta chains follows, all from one sample in a study of neurological immune-mediated disorders. One entry per CDR3 protein results from TCRdb running MiXCR on the 5' RACE reads. The sample contains approximately 10,000 distinct CDR3 sequences, roughly 21% of which appear only once. The material sequenced was CD8+ T cells from blood. Receptor source: a woman in her fifties or sixties with HTLV-1-associated myelopathy (HAM/TSP). Each CDR3 is given with its conserved first and last residue. The D gene is left open where the match is weak. Part of the rows lack a size; the others show once, few, many or a class for expanded clones.

CDR3 length: 12; clone size: many; J gene: TRBJ2-7; D gene: -; V gene: TRBV5-5; CDR3 DNA: TGTGCCAGCAGAGACGTGGGTACTAGGCAGTACTTC; CDR3 protein: CASRDVGTRQYF
CDR3 length: 14; clone size: many; J gene: TRBJ2-2; D gene: TRBD1; V gene: TRBV29-1; CDR3 DNA: TGCAGCGTTCGTCGGACAGGGGCTACCGGGGAGCTGTTTTTT; CDR3 protein: CSVRRTGATGELFF
CDR3 length: 14; clone size: -; J gene: TRBJ2-7; D gene: TRBD1; V gene: TRBV2; CDR3 DNA: TGTGCCAGCAGTTCTGGGACAGGGGACACGGAGCAGTACTTC; CDR3 protein: CASSSGTGDTEQYF
CDR3 length: 15; clone size: -; J gene: TRBJ2-1; D gene: -; V gene: TRBV4-1; CDR3 DNA: TGCGCCAGCAGCCCGTTTCGGGGGGCGGCCAATGAGCAGTTCTTC; CDR3 protein: CASSPFRGAANEQFF
CDR3 length: 11; clone size: many; J gene: TRBJ2-2; D gene: -; V gene: TRBV5-1; CDR3 DNA: TGCGCCAGCAGCTTTACCGGGGAGCTGTTTTTT; CDR3 protein: CASSFTGELFF
CDR3 length: 13; clone size: many; J gene: TRBJ1-3; D gene: -; V gene: TRBV6-5; CDR3 DNA: TGTGCCAGCAGTTATGGATCTGGAAACACCATATATTTT; CDR3 protein: CASSYGSGNTIYF
CDR3 length: 13; clone size: -; J gene: TRBJ1-5; D gene: -; V gene: TRBV7-3; CDR3 DNA: TGTGCCAGCAGCTTACGGGTACTTGGGCCCCAGCATTTT; CDR3 protein: CASSLRVLGPQHF
CDR3 length: 16; clone size: many; J gene: TRBJ2-7; D gene: -; V gene: TRBV7-8; CDR3 DNA: TGTGCCAGCAGCTTAGGGGGGGGCGCGGGGTTCCACGAGCAGTACTTC; CDR3 protein: CASSLGGGAGFHEQYF
CDR3 length: 12; clone size: many; J gene: TRBJ2-3; D gene: -; V gene: TRBV7-9; CDR3 DNA: TGTGCCAGCAGCTCCCTTAGGGATACGCAGTATTTT; CDR3 protein: CASSSLRDTQYF
CDR3 length: 15; clone size: many; J gene: TRBJ2-7; D gene: TRBD1; V gene: TRBV27; CDR3 DNA: TGTGCCAGCAGTCCCGGGACAGGGATTACCTACGAGCAGTACTTC; CDR3 protein: CASSPGTGITYEQYF
CDR3 length: 15; clone size: -; J gene: TRBJ1-1; D gene: TRBD1; V gene: TRBV5-1; CDR3 DNA: TGCGCCAGCAGCACCGGACAGGGGGCTCACACTGAAGCTTTCTTT; CDR3 protein: CASSTGQGAHTEAFF
CDR3 length: 17; clone size: many; J gene: TRBJ2-7; D gene: TRBD2; V gene: TRBV7-2; CDR3 DNA: TGTGCCAGCAGCTTACCCCGGCGGGGGGTGAGCTCCTACGAGCAGTACTTC; CDR3 protein: CASSLPRRGVSSYEQYF
CDR3 length: 16; clone size: many; J gene: TRBJ2-1; D gene: TRBD2; V gene: TRBV7-6; CDR3 DNA: TGTGCCAGCAGCTTGTCGCCGGGACTAGCGAGCAATGAGCAGTTCTTC; CDR3 protein: CASSLSPGLASNEQFF
CDR3 length: 12; clone size: -; J gene: TRBJ2-1; D gene: -; V gene: TRBV29-1; CDR3 DNA: TGCAGCGTTGAAAACGGAAACAATGAGCAGTTCTTC; CDR3 protein: CSVENGNNEQFF
CDR3 length: 16; clone size: many; J gene: TRBJ2-7; D gene: TRBD2; V gene: TRBV20-1; CDR3 DNA: TGCAGTGCTAGAGATCCCCTAGCGGGGGGTCCCTACGAGCAGTACTTC; CDR3 protein: CSARDPLAGGPYEQYF
CDR3 length: 14; clone size: many; J gene: TRBJ2-1; D gene: TRBD2; V gene: TRBV6-5; CDR3 DNA: TGTGCCAGCGTGGGCGGGGGGGCTTCCAATGAGCAGTTCTTC; CDR3 protein: CASVGGGASNEQFF
CDR3 length: 17; clone size: many; J gene: TRBJ2-5; D gene: -; V gene: TRBV20-1; CDR3 DNA: TGCAGTGCTAGTGCTCCGGACAGATTAGTGTTCCAAGAGACCCAGTACTTC; CDR3 protein: CSASAPDRLVFQETQYF
CDR3 length: 18; clone size: many; J gene: TRBJ2-3; D gene: TRBD1; V gene: TRBV20-1; CDR3 DNA: TGCAGTGCTACCCTTGGACAGGGATGGGTGCGGGCCACAGATACGCAGTATTTT; CDR3 protein: CSATLGQGWVRATDTQYF
CDR3 length: 14; clone size: many; J gene: TRBJ2-2; D gene: -; V gene: TRBV7-7; CDR3 DNA: TGTGCCAGCAGCTTAGAAGGGGACACCGGGGAGCTGTTTTTT; CDR3 protein: CASSLEGDTGELFF
CDR3 length: 16; clone size: many; J gene: TRBJ2-6; D gene: -; V gene: TRBV12-3/TRBV12-4; CDR3 DNA: TGTGCCAGCAGTATGCCACAGAGCTCTGGGGCCAACGTCCTGACTTTC; CDR3 protein: CASSMPQSSGANVLTF
CDR3 length: 13; clone size: -; J gene: TRBJ2-7; D gene: TRBD2; V gene: TRBV5-1; CDR3 DNA: TGCGCCAGCGGACTGCGGGGGGGCTACGAGCAGTACTTC; CDR3 protein: CASGLRGGYEQYF
CDR3 length: 11; clone size: many; J gene: TRBJ1-2; D gene: -; V gene: TRBV29-1; CDR3 DNA: TGCAGCGTTGAAGAACGAAGAGGCTACACCTTC; CDR3 protein: CSVEERRGYTF
CDR3 length: 12; clone size: many; J gene: TRBJ2-5; D gene: -; V gene: TRBV6-5; CDR3 DNA: TGTGCCAGCACGGACTACCAAGAGACCCAGTACTTC; CDR3 protein: CASTDYQETQYF
CDR3 length: 15; clone size: once; J gene: TRBJ2-2; D gene: -; V gene: TRBV11-3; CDR3 DNA: TGTGCCAGCAGCTTAGTATACGGGGGTACCGGGGATCTGTTTTTT; CDR3 protein: CASSLVYGGTGDLFF
CDR3 length: 15; clone size: many; J gene: TRBJ2-7; D gene: -; V gene: TRBV4-1; CDR3 DNA: TGCGCCAGCAGCCAAGTGGCAGGGAAGCCCTACGAGCAGTACTTC; CDR3 protein: CASSQVAGKPYEQYF
CDR3 length: 15; clone size: -; J gene: TRBJ1-2; D gene: TRBD1; V gene: TRBV20-1; CDR3 DNA: TGCAGTGCTAGAGATGGGACAGAAACTAACTATGGCTACACCTTC; CDR3 protein: CSARDGTETNYGYTF
CDR3 length: 15; clone size: many; J gene: TRBJ2-5; D gene: -; V gene: TRBV5-1; CDR3 DNA: TGCGCCAGCAGCGGGCTTCGGGGGATCCAAGAGACCCAGTACTTC; CDR3 protein: CASSGLRGIQETQYF
CDR3 length: 12; clone size: -; J gene: TRBJ1-2; D gene: TRBD1; V gene: TRBV15; CDR3 DNA: TGTGCCACCAGCGGAGACAGGGCTGGCTACACCTTC; CDR3 protein: CATSGDRAGYTF
CDR3 length: 14; clone size: medium-sized; J gene: TRBJ2-5; D gene: -; V gene: TRBV20-1; CDR3 DNA: TGCAGTGCTAGAGGTCAGACAAGCCAAGAGACCCAGTACTTC; CDR3 protein: CSARGQTSQETQYF
CDR3 length: 13; clone size: many; J gene: TRBJ2-1; D gene: TRBD1; V gene: TRBV6-2/TRBV6-3; CDR3 DNA: TGTGCCAGCGGGACAGGGGGCCGGAATGAGCAGTTCTTC; CDR3 protein: CASGTGGRNEQFF
CDR3 length: 12; clone size: -; J gene: TRBJ1-2; D gene: -; V gene: TRBV7-6; CDR3 DNA: TGTGCCAGCAGCAGAACCGGGAGGAACTACACCTTC; CDR3 protein: CASSRTGRNYTF
CDR3 length: 15; clone size: many; J gene: TRBJ2-7; D gene: TRBD1; V gene: TRBV2; CDR3 DNA: TGTGCCAGCAGTGAAGGACAGGGGCTCTCCTACGAGCAGTACTTC; CDR3 protein: CASSEGQGLSYEQYF
CDR3 length: 13; clone size: medium-sized; J gene: TRBJ1-1; D gene: TRBD1; V gene: TRBV5-1; CDR3 DNA: TGCGCCAGCAGCCAAGGGACAGACGCTGAAGCTTTCTTT; CDR3 protein: CASSQGTDAEAFF
CDR3 length: 12; clone size: many; J gene: TRBJ2-7; D gene: -; V gene: TRBV7-9; CDR3 DNA: TGTGCCAGCAGCTTAGGCCGCTACGAGCAGTACTTC; CDR3 protein: CASSLGRYEQYF
CDR3 length: 14; clone size: many; J gene: TRBJ2-1; D gene: -; V gene: TRBV20-1; CDR3 DNA: TGCAGTGCGGCGGAAGGGAGGGGGTACAATGAGCAGTTCTTC; CDR3 protein: CSAAEGRGYNEQFF
CDR3 length: 14; clone size: large; J gene: TRBJ2-7; D gene: -; V gene: TRBV10-3; CDR3 DNA: TGTGCCATCAGTGAGTCGAGGGAATACTACGAGCAGTACTTC; CDR3 protein: CAISESREYYEQYF
CDR3 length: 14; clone size: many; J gene: TRBJ2-1; D gene: TRBD1; V gene: TRBV7-6; CDR3 DNA: TGTGCCAGCAGCTTCGACAGGGCCTACAATGAGCAGTTCTTC; CDR3 protein: CASSFDRAYNEQFF
CDR3 length: 10; clone size: many; J gene: TRBJ1-2; D gene: -; V gene: TRBV30; CDR3 DNA: TGTGCCCTCAGGGGATATGGCTACACCTTC; CDR3 protein: CALRGYGYTF